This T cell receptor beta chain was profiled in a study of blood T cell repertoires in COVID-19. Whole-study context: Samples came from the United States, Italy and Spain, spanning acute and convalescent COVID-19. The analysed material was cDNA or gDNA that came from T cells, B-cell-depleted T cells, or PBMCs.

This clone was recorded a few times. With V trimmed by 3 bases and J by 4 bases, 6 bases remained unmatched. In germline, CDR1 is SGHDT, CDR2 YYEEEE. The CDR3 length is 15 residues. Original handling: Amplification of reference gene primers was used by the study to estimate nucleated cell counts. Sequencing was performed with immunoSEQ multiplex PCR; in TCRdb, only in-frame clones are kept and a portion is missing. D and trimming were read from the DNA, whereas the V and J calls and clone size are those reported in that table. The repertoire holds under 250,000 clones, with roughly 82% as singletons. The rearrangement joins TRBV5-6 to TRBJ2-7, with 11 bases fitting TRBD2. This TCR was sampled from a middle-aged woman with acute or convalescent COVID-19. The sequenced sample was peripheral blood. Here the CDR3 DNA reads TGTGCCAGCAGCTCTATAGCGGGAGGGACTTACGAGCAGTACTTC. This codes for CASSSIAGGTYEQYF.